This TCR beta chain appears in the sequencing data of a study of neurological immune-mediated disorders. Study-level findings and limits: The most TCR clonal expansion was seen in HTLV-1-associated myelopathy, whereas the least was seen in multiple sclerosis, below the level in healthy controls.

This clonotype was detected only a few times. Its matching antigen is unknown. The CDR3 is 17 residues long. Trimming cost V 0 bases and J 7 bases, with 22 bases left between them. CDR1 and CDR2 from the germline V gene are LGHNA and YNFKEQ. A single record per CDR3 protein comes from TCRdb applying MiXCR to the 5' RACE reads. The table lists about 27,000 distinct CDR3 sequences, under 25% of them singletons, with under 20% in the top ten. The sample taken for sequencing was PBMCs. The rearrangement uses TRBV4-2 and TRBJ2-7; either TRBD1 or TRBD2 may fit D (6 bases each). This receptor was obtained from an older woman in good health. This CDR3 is CASSQEGVAGRGQEQYF. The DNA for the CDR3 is TGTGCCAGCAGCCAAGAAGGGGTCGCGGGACGGGGGCAGGAGCAGTACTTC.